The 26 T cell receptor beta chains presented below share a single source sample, sequenced in a study of T-cell reconstitution after alpha-beta-depleted transplantation in children (dated by TCRdb to between 2015 and 2016). The protocol used for the library was PCR. Sequencer: Illumina HiSeq 2500. Molecular barcoding was employed in the preparation of TCR libraries, with unique molecular identifiers being used to normalize TCRbeta repertoire quantification. The public reads were run again by TCRdb, first through fastp at Q25 and then through MiXCR, and only productive beta chains were kept. Each entry merges the rows of one CDR3 protein and shows their most common DNA and genes. Across this sample there are 98,000 or so distinct CDR3 sequences, with 5.5% to 6.5% seen only once. Clones ranked in the top ten supply more than 20% of the sample. What this sample's treatment or condition label stands for: allogeneic hematopoietic cell transplantation with graft depleted of TCRalphabeta T cells and CD19 B cells.

Sequences were derived from PBMCs, mostly from graft donor cells, sampled 360 days after TCRalphabeta/CD19-depleted stem cell transplant. The receptors derive from a male patient aged 2-10 years who had a stem cell transplant for acute lymphoblastic leukemia, so the T cells may come from the graft donor.

This clonotype was observed many times. The rearrangement links TRBV20-1 to TRBJ2-1; D assignment may be TRBD1 or TRBD2 (7 bases each). V was cut by 0 bases and J by 8 bases, with 14 bases left in between. In germline, CDR1 is DFQATT, CDR2 SNEGSKA (reference sequence). This CDR3 contains 14 residues. The CDR3 region is CSARDRQGGYEQFF. In DNA, the CDR3 is TGCAGTGCTAGAGATCGGCAGGGGGGGTATGAGCAGTTCTTC.

This clonotype has at least ten counts. The genes are TRBV4-2 and TRBJ1-6; the D is unclear. Germline lookup yields CDR1 LGHNA and CDR2 YNFKEQ. CDR3 length: 15 residues. Between the trimmed V and J ends, which lost 3 bases and 4 bases, there was a span of 10 bases. CDR3 DNA: TGTGCCAGCAGCCAGGGCCCGGGTTATAATTCACCCCTCCACTTT. Translation: CASSQGPGYNSPLHF.

In this sample, this clonotype turned up many times. This rearrangement joins TRBV3-1 to TRBJ2-5; 8 positions agree with TRBD2. V lost 1 base to trimming and J lost 1 base; unmatched junction nucleotides: 8. CDR1 is LGHDT, CDR2 YNNKEL, per germline (reference sequence). The CDR3 loop spans 17 amino acids. CDR3 region: CASSQGIQRGTQETQYF. The CDR3 DNA is TGTGCCAGCAGCCAAGGGATCCAGCGGGGGACCCAAGAGACCCAGTACTTC.

This clonotype was recorded at least ten times. The genes are TRBV5-1 and TRBJ1-1, with a weak D call TRBD1 (5 bases). CDR3 length: 14 amino acids. V shed 4 bases and J shed 4 bases, with 14 bases lying between them. From germline, CDR1 is SGHRS and CDR2 YFSETQ. CDR3 coding DNA: TGCGCCAGCAGCATAGCTCGGGGCCCCACTGAAGCTTTCTTT. It encodes CASSIARGPTEAFF.

V gene TRBV9 combines with J gene TRBJ2-5; D remains ambiguous. The CDR3 has 14 amino acids. The germline CDR1 and CDR2 sequences are SGDLS and YYNGEE. V shed 4 bases and J shed 2 bases, with 12 bases lying between them. In DNA form, the CDR3 reads TGTGCCAGCAGCCCCTACACACGACAAGAGACCCAGTACTTC. This gives the protein CASSPYTRQETQYF. The complete variable domain, with remaining parts taken from reference TRBV9 and TRBJ2-5, reads DSGVTQTPKHLITATGQRVTLRCSPRSGDLSVYWYQQSLDQGLQFLIQYYNGEERAKGNILERFSAQQFPDLHSELNLSSLELGDSALYFCASSPYTRQETQYFGPGTRLLVL.

This clonotype occurred many times. The J gene is TRBJ2-7, the V gene TRBV27, with TRBD2 matching over 14 bases. V gave up 8 bases and J gave up 2 bases; unmatched junction bases: 2. This CDR3 comprises 14 residues. In germline, CDR1 is MNHEY, CDR2 SMNVEV (reference sequence). CDR3 amino acids: CASATSGRAYEQYF. In nucleotides, the CDR3 is TGTGCCAGCGCGACTAGCGGGAGGGCCTACGAGCAGTACTTC.

The rearrangement joins TRBV6-5 to TRBJ1-4, with D perhaps matching TRBD1 (5 bases). Germline assignment: CDR1 MNHEY and CDR2 SVGAGI. The CDR3 length is 15 residues. Trimming cost V 6 bases and J 8 bases, with 19 bases left between them. The CDR3 bases are TGTGCCAGCAGCTCAGAATGGGGCGAGGTAGAAAAACTGTTTTTT. This codes for CASSSEWGEVEKLFF.

This sequence joins TRBV18 and TRBJ2-7; D is tentatively TRBD1 or TRBD2 (7 bases each). V shed 0 bases and J shed 4 bases, with 13 bases lying between them. The CDR3 is made up of 15 amino acids. Germline V gene sequence: CDR1 KGHSH, CDR2 LQKENI. CDR3 nucleotides: TGTGCCAGCTCACCACCTGGGAGGGGGCTTTACGAGCAGTACTTC. It is translated as CASSPPGRGLYEQYF.

This clonotype has at least ten counts. The rearrangement links TRBV12-3 or TRBV12-4 to TRBJ2-5; tentative D call: TRBD1 (6 bases). The CDR3 totals 14 residues. Between the trimmed V and J ends, which lost 3 bases and 2 bases, there was a span of 10 bases. CDR3 sequence: CASSLGQSQETQYF. CDR3 nucleotides: TGTGCCAGCAGTTTGGGACAATCTCAAGAGACCCAGTACTTC.

Only a few counts were recorded for this clonotype. This sequence joins TRBV5-6 and TRBJ2-7, with unresolved D. Germline CDR1 is SGHDT and CDR2 is YYEEEE. The length of the CDR3 is 11 residues. V was pared by 1 base and J by 4 bases, with 3 bases between. The DNA of the CDR3 is TGTGCCAGCAGCTTGCAGTACGAGCAGTACTTC. Amino acid sequence: CASSLQYEQYF.

V gene TRBV19 combines with J gene TRBJ1-5; 7 nucleotides line up with TRBD1. The CDR3 loop spans 17 amino acids. Germline V CDR1 and CDR2: LNHDA, SQIVND (reference sequence). V gave up 5 bases and J gave up 6 bases; unmatched junction bases: 16. The CDR3 region is CASSAILEQGRVQPQHF. The CDR3 DNA is TGTGCCAGTAGTGCCATATTGGAACAGGGGAGGGTTCAGCCCCAGCATTTT.

This chain joins TRBV11-2 and TRBJ2-1; 9 bases match TRBD2. The V gene's germline CDR1 is SGHAT and CDR2 FQNNGV. This CDR3 is 13 amino acids long. V shed 10 bases, J shed 4 bases, and the junction held 5 bases outside the gene matches. CDR3 in amino acids: CATGSGGYNEQFF. In DNA form, the CDR3 reads TGTGCCACCGGAAGCGGGGGGTACAATGAGCAGTTCTTC.

This clonotype has a count of ten or more. This chain joins TRBV29-1 and TRBJ2-7, with 15 bases fitting TRBD2. CDR1 and CDR2 (germline): SQVTM, ANQGSEA. Trimming at V came to 5 bases and at J to 3 bases, leaving 8 bases not matched to a gene. The CDR3 extends over 16 amino acids. The CDR3, as DNA: TGCAGCGTTAAGGGGACTAGCGGGAGGAGGGGCTACGAGCAGTACTTC. Translating gives CSVKGTSGRRGYEQYF.

This clonotype was picked up many times. The V call is TRBV7-2, the J call TRBJ2-1, with D possibly TRBD2 on 6 matching bases. Trimming pared 3 bases from V and 7 bases from J, leaving 10 bases between. CDR1 and CDR2 from the germline V gene are SGHTA and FQGNSA. The CDR3 consists of 13 residues. CDR3 region: CASSFGTVNEQFF. As DNA, the CDR3 is TGTGCCAGCAGCTTCGGGACTGTAAATGAGCAGTTCTTC.

This clonotype occurred a few times. The J gene is TRBJ2-5, the V gene TRBV5-6, with D possibly being TRBD1 (6 bases). The V end was cut by 1 base, the J end by 3 bases, with 13 bases between. The CDR3 runs 15 residues. Germline V gene lookup returns CDR1 SGHDT and CDR2 YYEEEE. CDR3 nucleotides: TGTGCCAGCAGCTTGAGTCCGGCAGGGGAAGAGACCCAGTACTTC. This sequence encodes CASSLSPAGEETQYF.

The table lists this clonotype with many counts. The rearrangement uses TRBV6-2 or TRBV6-3 and TRBJ2-4; D is perhaps TRBD1 (5 bases). This CDR3 is 12 amino acids long. CDR1 is MNHEY, CDR2 SVGEGT, per germline. V was trimmed by 8 bases and J by 4 bases, leaving 9 bases between them. The CDR3 protein is CASLDRKNIQYF. The CDR3 DNA follows: TGTGCCAGCTTAGACAGAAAAAACATTCAGTACTTC.

This clonotype was detected a few times. The J gene is TRBJ2-4, the V gene TRBV27, with 9 positions matching TRBD1. The V segment lost 5 bases and the J segment 3 bases; nucleotides outside the gene matches: 8. CDR1 MNHEY and CDR2 SMNVEV come from the germline V gene (reference sequence). This CDR3 has 16 residues. The CDR3 spells CASSPGQGVVKNIQYF. The DNA for the CDR3 is TGTGCCAGCAGTCCGGGACAGGGTGTCGTCAAAAACATTCAGTACTTC.

This chain links TRBV12-3 or TRBV12-4 with TRBJ1-2, with D perhaps matching TRBD1 (6 bases). V lost 1 base, J lost 2 bases, and 11 bases lay in between. The CDR3 spans 15 residues. The CDR3 DNA is TGTGCCAGCAGTTTAGAGGGGGTCTGGAACTATGGCTACACCTTC. This sequence encodes CASSLEGVWNYGYTF.

This clonotype was counted many times. V gene TRBV20-1 combines with J gene TRBJ2-1, with TRBD2 matching 7 bases. After removal of 0 bases from V and 3 bases from J, the junction contained 2 bases not matched to a gene. CDR3 length equals 14 residues. The V gene's germline CDR1 is DFQATT and CDR2 SNEGSKA (reference sequence). The CDR3 loop reads CSARDRDYYNEQFF. CDR3 nucleotide sequence: TGCAGTGCTAGAGACCGGGACTACTACAATGAGCAGTTCTTC.

This clonotype was detected a few times. This rearrangement joins TRBV27 to TRBJ2-7, with a weak D call TRBD2 (5 bases). CDR1 MNHEY and CDR2 SMNVEV come from the germline V gene (reference sequence). Deletions cut 6 bases from V and 6 bases from J, with 12 bases between. The CDR3 is made up of 12 amino acids. The CDR3, as DNA: TGTGCCAGCAGCAAGGAACGGGGCGAGCAGTACTTC. Amino acids: CASSKERGEQYF.

Ten or more counts support this clonotype. The rearrangement joins TRBV4-1 to TRBJ2-2; 9 nucleotides line up with TRBD2. The germline CDR1 and CDR2 sequences are MGHRA and YSYEKL. This CDR3 region has 15 residues. The trim removed 8 bases at V and 5 bases at J, leaving 9 bases unmatched. The CDR3 sequence is CASQNKLAGTGELFF. The CDR3 nucleotides read TGCGCCAGCCAGAATAAGCTAGCGGGGACCGGGGAGCTGTTTTTT.

This clonotype was seen only a few times. The chain recombines TRBV7-2 with TRBJ1-1; D is unresolved. The germline CDR1 and CDR2 sequences are SGHTA and FQGNSA. Trimming removed 1 base from V and 11 bases from J, with 11 bases in between. The CDR3 is made up of 12 amino acids. CDR3 sequence: CASSLGFTLAFF. The CDR3 DNA sequence: TGTGCCAGCAGCTTAGGATTTACTCTGGCTTTCTTT.

Many counts were recorded for this clonotype. The rearrangement links TRBV27 to TRBJ2-3; possible D gene TRBD1, 6 bases. The V and J ends lost 5 bases and 3 bases respectively, with 15 bases between them. There are 15 residues in the CDR3. Germline lookup yields CDR1 MNHEY and CDR2 SMNVEV (reference sequence). This CDR3 reads CASSPPGRGTDTQYF. DNA of the CDR3: TGTGCCAGCAGTCCTCCGGGCAGGGGAACAGATACGCAGTATTTT.

J is TRBJ1-5 and V is TRBV6-2 or TRBV6-3, with D tentatively TRBD1 (6 bases). The V gene lost 6 bases and the J gene lost 3 bases, with 15 bases spanning the gap. Germline-derived CDR1 and CDR2 are MNHEY and SVGEGT. The CDR3 is made up of 15 amino acids. DNA of the CDR3: TGTGCCAGCAGCCGCCCCGGGGACACCAATCAGCCCCAGCATTTT. This gives the protein CASSRPGDTNQPQHF.

The chain links TRBV28 to TRBJ2-7, with 8 bases identical to TRBD2. CDR1 and CDR2 from the germline V gene are MDHEN and SYDVKM. Losses at the gene ends were 10 bases for V and 5 bases for J; bases not matched to a gene: 4. This CDR3 has 11 residues. The CDR3 DNA sequence: TGTGCCACGCGACTAGCGCACGAGCAGTACTTC. Translation: CATRLAHEQYF.

The genes are TRBV7-2 and TRBJ2-7, with TRBD2 identical over 14 bases. V trimming: 5 bases; J trimming: 9 bases; junction bases outside the gene matches: 12. Germline-derived CDR1 and CDR2 are SGHTA and FQGNSA. The CDR3 runs to 16 residues. The CDR3 region is CASSANGLAGGGGQYF. The CDR3, as DNA: TGTGCCAGCAGCGCGAATGGACTAGCGGGGGGCGGGGGGCAGTACTTC.